Shown below are 6 T cell receptor beta chains from a single sample sequenced in a study of cytomegalovirus exposure and HLA in healthy donors. The PCR ran on 60 Vbeta and 13 Jbeta primers. Data came from immunoSEQ multiplex PCR; TCRdb stores just in-frame clones and leaves some out. There are approximately 74,000 clones in the sample; around 75% occur only once, and around 7% lies in the top ten. The sample was PBMCs. The source of these receptors is a woman in her thirties or forties in good health and CMV-seronegative.

There are a few counts of this clone. The chain employs TRBV28 and TRBJ2-2; D is uncertain. Germline CDR1 and CDR2: MDHEN and SYDVKM. Trimming pared 5 bases from V and 7 bases from J, leaving 5 bases between. The CDR3 is made up of 11 amino acids. The CDR3 here is CASSPGGELFF. The DNA of the CDR3 is TGTGCCAGCAGTCCCGGCGGGGAGCTGTTTTTT.

The CDR3 coding sequence is TGTGCCAGTAGTTTGGGGGCTGTGTCTAACTATGGCTACACCTTC. This encodes CASSLGAVSNYGYTF. The rearrangement uses TRBV19 and TRBJ1-2, with D perhaps TRBD1 (6 bases). Trimming removed 5 bases at V and 0 bases at J, with 13 bases between. The length of the CDR3 is 15 residues. In germline, CDR1 is LNHDA, CDR2 SQIVND (reference sequence). Full variable domain (remainder filled in from reference TRBV19 and TRBJ1-2): DGGITQSPKYLFRKEGQNVTLSCEQNLNHDAMYWYRQDPGQGLRLIYYSQIVNDFQKGDIAEGYSVSREKKESFPLTVTSAQKNPTAFYLCASSLGAVSNYGYTFGSGTRLTVV.

The J gene is TRBJ2-2, the V gene TRBV7-6, with TRBD1 as a possible D gene (5 bases). The V and J ends lost 5 bases and 2 bases respectively, with 12 bases between them. This CDR3 contains 15 residues. Germline CDR1 reads SGHVS; CDR2 reads FNYEAQ. The CDR3 region is CASSPTGTNTGELFF. CDR3 sequence (DNA): TGTGCCAGCAGCCCAACAGGAACTAACACCGGGGAGCTGTTTTTT.

The chain employs TRBV16 and TRBJ2-7, with TRBD2 matching over 11 bases. CDR1 and CDR2 from the germline V gene are KGHSY and FQNENV. The CDR3 is made up of 16 amino acids. The junction had 4 bases not matched to a gene; V was cut back by 3 bases and J by 0 bases. The CDR3 nucleotides are TGTGCCAGCAGCCAGTCCGGGACTAGCGGCTCCTACGAGCAGTACTTC. Its translation: CASSQSGTSGSYEQYF.

As DNA, the CDR3 is TGCGCCAGCAGCCAAGAGAAACTAGCGGGAGAAGGCGGGGAGCTGTTTTTT. Encoded protein: CASSQEKLAGEGGELFF. V gene TRBV4-3 combines with J gene TRBJ2-2; 11 bases line up with TRBD2. The CDR3 is 17 amino acids. Trimming removed 0 bases from V and 7 bases from J; junction bases left unmatched: 7. Germline assignment: CDR1 LGHNA and CDR2 YSLEER.

V usage is TRBV29-1 and J usage is TRBJ2-1; TRBD2 matches 7 bases. The CDR3 length is 14 residues. After removal of 4 bases from V and 5 bases from J, the junction contained 8 bases not matched to a gene. Germline V gene data show CDR1 as SQVTM and CDR2 as ANQGSEA. This CDR3 reads CSVVSGLGNNEQFF. In DNA form, the CDR3 reads TGCAGCGTTGTCTCAGGACTAGGTAACAATGAGCAGTTCTTC.